The clone carrying this T cell receptor (beta chain) was counted many times. The authors made cDNA by 5'RACE with 10-nucleotide random UMIs. MiXCR, run by TCRdb on the 5' RACE reads, gives a single entry per CDR3 protein. Altogether approximately 50,000 distinct CDR3 sequences are present, 3% to 3.5% being singletons, with the ten largest covering about 5.5%. This specimen belongs to a study of neurological immune-mediated disorders. This CDR3 comprises 15 residues. V dropped 0 bases and J dropped 5; count of bases not matched to a gene: 5. Per the germline V gene, CDR1 is SGHTA and CDR2 is FQGNSA. This sequence was found in a man aged 35 to 55 with multiple sclerosis. This chain joins TRBV7-2 and TRBJ2-7, with TRBD2 matching over 9 bases. Sequenced input: PBMCs. CDR3 sequence: CASSLAGGGRDEQYF. CDR3 DNA: TGTGCCAGCAGCTTAGCGGGGGGCGGGAGGGACGAGCAGTACTTC. The full variable domain, rest sourced from reference TRBV7-2 and TRBJ2-7, is GAGVSQSPSNKVTEKGKDVELRCDPISGHTALYWYRQSLGQGLEFLIYFQGNSAPDKSGLPSDRFSAERTGGSVSTLTIQRTQQEDSAVYLCASSLAGGGRDEQYFGPGTRLTVT.